This TCR beta chain was observed in a study of shared clonotypes between healthy human individuals. Deep-level assay runs were performed. Once extracted for a subset, genomic DNA was divided evenly among several immunoSEQ plates. The repertoire was sequenced with immunoSEQ multiplex PCR; TCRdb's copy has only in-frame clones and lacks some. Of about 1 million clones in the sample, approximately 70% were seen once. The sequence was obtained from a man aged 18 to 29 in good health. Sequencing was done on a sample of memory CD4+ T cells sorted from blood. Sample subset: CD45RA-negative fraction.

CDR3 in DNA: TGTGCCAGCAGCTTTGTCCTAGCGGGTTACAATGAGCAGTTCTTC. Its translation: CASSFVLAGYNEQFF. The chain is built from TRBV7-9 and TRBJ2-1; TRBD2 agrees at 8 bases. Germline V lookup: CDR1 SEHNR, CDR2 FQNEAQ (reference sequence). The CDR3 loop spans 15 amino acids. Trimming at V came to 3 bases and at J to 4 bases, leaving 5 bases not matched to a gene.